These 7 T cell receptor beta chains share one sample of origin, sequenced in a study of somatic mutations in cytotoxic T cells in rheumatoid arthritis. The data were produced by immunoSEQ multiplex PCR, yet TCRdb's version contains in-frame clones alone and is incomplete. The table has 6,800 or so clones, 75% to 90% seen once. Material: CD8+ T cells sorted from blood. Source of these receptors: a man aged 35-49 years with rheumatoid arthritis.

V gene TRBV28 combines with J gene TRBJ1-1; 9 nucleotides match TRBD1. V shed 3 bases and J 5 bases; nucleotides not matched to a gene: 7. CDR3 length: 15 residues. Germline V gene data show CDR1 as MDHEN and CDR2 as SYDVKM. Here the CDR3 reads CASSLGTGLRTEAFF. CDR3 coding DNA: TGTGCCAGCAGTTTGGGGACAGGGTTAAGGACTGAAGCTTTCTTT.

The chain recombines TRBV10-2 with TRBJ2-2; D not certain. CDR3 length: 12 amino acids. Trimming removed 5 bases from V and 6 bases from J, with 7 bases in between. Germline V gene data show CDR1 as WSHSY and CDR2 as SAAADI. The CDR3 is CASSLGAGELFF. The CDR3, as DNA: TGCGCCAGCAGTCTAGGAGCCGGGGAGCTGTTTTTT.

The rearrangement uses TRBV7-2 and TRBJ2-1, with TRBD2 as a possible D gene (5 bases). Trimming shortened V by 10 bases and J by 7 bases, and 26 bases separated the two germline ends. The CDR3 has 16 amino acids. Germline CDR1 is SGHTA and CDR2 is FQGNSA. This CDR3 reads CATEAVSGPTGNEQFF. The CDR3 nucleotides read TGTGCCACCGAAGCCGTAAGCGGCCCCACCGGGAATGAGCAGTTCTTC.

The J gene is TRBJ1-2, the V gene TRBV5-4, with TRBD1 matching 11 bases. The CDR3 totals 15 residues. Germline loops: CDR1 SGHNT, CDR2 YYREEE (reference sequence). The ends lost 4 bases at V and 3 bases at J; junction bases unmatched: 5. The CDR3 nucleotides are TGTGCCAGCAGCGGTGGGACAGGGGGGGACTATGGCTACACCTTC. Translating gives CASSGGTGGDYGYTF.

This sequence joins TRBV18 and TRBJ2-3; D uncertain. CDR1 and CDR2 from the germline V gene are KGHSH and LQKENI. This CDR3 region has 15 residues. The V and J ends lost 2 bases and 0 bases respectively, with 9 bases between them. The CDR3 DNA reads TGTGCCAGCTCACCAGAAGACACAAGCACAGATACGCAGTATTTT. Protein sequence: CASSPEDTSTDTQYF.

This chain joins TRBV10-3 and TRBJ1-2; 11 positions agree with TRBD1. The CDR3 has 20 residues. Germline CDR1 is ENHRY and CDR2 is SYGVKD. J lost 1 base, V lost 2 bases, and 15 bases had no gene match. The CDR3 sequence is CAISETVTGQGGRNNYGYTF. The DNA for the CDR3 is TGTGCCATCAGTGAGACAGTAACGGGACAGGGGGGAAGAAATAACTATGGCTACACCTTC.

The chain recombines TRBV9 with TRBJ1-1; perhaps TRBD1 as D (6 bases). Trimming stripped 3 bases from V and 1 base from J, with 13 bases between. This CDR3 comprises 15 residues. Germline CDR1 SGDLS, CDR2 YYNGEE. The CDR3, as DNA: TGTGCCAGCAGCGCCCAAGGGGGAGCGAACACTGAAGCTTTCTTT. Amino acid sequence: CASSAQGGANTEAFF. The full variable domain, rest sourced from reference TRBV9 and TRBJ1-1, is DSGVTQTPKHLITATGQRVTLRCSPRSGDLSVYWYQQSLDQGLQFLIQYYNGEERAKGNILERFSAQQFPDLHSELNLSSLELGDSALYFCASSAQGGANTEAFFGQGTRLTVV.